Detailed here is one T cell receptor beta chain. CDR3 size: 15 residues. Germline CDR1 reads SQVTM; CDR2 reads ANQGSEA. V gave up 6 bases and J gave up 2 bases; unmatched junction bases: 11. The record originates from a study of blood T cell repertoires in COVID-19. Study information: Specimens from acute and convalescent COVID-19 originated in the United States, Italy and Spain. T cells, B-cell-depleted T cells, or PBMCs provided the cDNA or gDNA that served as material.

In the original processing: Estimates of nucleated cell counts were drawn from the amplification of reference gene primers. Here immunoSEQ multiplex PCR was the method, and the copy in TCRdb shows in-frame clones only, minus some. D and trimming were read from the DNA, whereas the V and J calls and clone size are those reported in that table. This sample has approximately 350,000 clones; almost 90% occur once, and the top ten carry 6% to 8.5%. The sequence derives from a woman between 70 and 85 years old with COVID-19, enrolled during active disease. The source material was peripheral blood. The chain couples TRBV29-1 to TRBJ1-2, with 8 nucleotides matching TRBD1. The CDR3 here is CSVPMTGQGNYGYTF. As DNA, the CDR3 is TGCAGCGTCCCGATGACCGGACAGGGAAACTATGGCTACACCTTC.